This T cell receptor (beta chain) was sequenced during a study of beta chain features in type 1 diabetes (dated by TCRdb to 2017 to 2018). Background on the whole study: No differences in mean age, gender distribution, total cell number or subset yield were found between patients and healthy donors. A total of over 95,000,000 sorted cells were examined across all samples, and RNA yield correlated strongly with the number of cells per subset. In the study, recently diagnosed type 1 diabetes patients and matched healthy donors were compared on the TCRB repertoires of their sorted circulating CD4+ T cell subsets. Whereas all 30 or so donors provided naive and central memory subsets, regulatory and stem cell-like memory subsets were isolated from just 8 patients and roughly 8 healthy donors.

The High Capacity cDNA Reverse Transcription Kit was used to reverse transcribe all of the isolated RNA, meaning that expressed TCRB transcripts were what got sequenced. Deep immunoSEQ sequencing was performed on naive, central memory and regulatory T cell samples, with an average of approximately 3.9 million total reads per sample. Sorted cells were lysed in RLT buffer and RNA was extracted with DNase-treated RNeasy Micro or Mini kits, depending on cell number. To prevent cross-contamination, each cell subset was processed individually, whereas patient and healthy donor samples were processed jointly. Using the immunoSEQ multiplex PCR, TCRB sequences were amplified from cDNA into 87-bp fragments spanning the CDR3 region. Sequencing of the amplicons was performed on the Illumina HiSeq platform. The authors' pipeline ran thus. Synthetic template baselines were used to correct PCR bias computationally, reads within Hamming distance 2 were collapsed, and singletons that could not be merged were discarded. Reads were aligned against IMGT so that V, D and J genes, CDR3 length and insertions or deletions at six rearrangement sites could be assigned. Within each subset, clonotype counts were normalized to sorted cell number, and only after that were true diversity and Gini coefficients computed with the tcR R package. Repertoire sharing was quantified using the overlap coefficient calculated on TCRB nucleotide sequences. Out-of-frame TCRB sequences from naive cells were analyzed as a proxy for the pre-selection repertoire. This immuneACCESS table, as held by TCRdb, lists in-frame sequences with V and J called but not all clones. Of the missing ones, under half trace to an unresolved V gene in checked studies; the others have no known cause. That table furnishes V, J and clone size, whereas the DNA furnished D and trimming. Recorded for this sample are 600,000 to 750,000 clones; roughly 12% of them occurred a single time. Around 0.12% of the sample rests with the top ten.

From each donor, a single peripheral blood sample of around 120 mL on average was drawn into heparinised tubes. A BD FACSAria II and a panel including CD45RO, CCR7, CD25, CD127, CD95 and CD27 were used to sort naive, central memory, regulatory and stem cell-like memory CD4+ T cells. Purity was above 95% for every sorted population. PBMCs were separated immediately by Lymphoprep density gradient centrifugation and were stained directly, without being cultured. Samples were stained and sorted in pairs, with one healthy donor and one patient per experiment, so that batch effects were minimized. This clone was seen only a few times. This receptor's antigen is unknown. Per-nucleotide qualities are absent, and no much larger clonotype sits a single base away. V lost 2 bases and J lost 6 bases; the stretch between them is 14 bases long. The CDR1 and CDR2 encoded by the germline V gene are SGHRS and YFSETQ. Spanning cysteine to phenylalanine, the CDR3 consists of 15 amino acids. CDR3 DNA is the only sequence kept; it has 45 bases, read in frame from the first base.

The research as a whole found: Because cDNA rather than genomic DNA was sequenced, highly expressing activated cells could have been over-represented, although no difference in activation and CD3 levels was found between groups. Shorter templates might have been favored by PCR, but patient and control samples were amplified and corrected together, so both groups would have been affected equally by any skew. At VDJ recombination sites, type 1 diabetes patients had fewer insertions and more deleted nucleotides, which implies abnormalities in thymic rearrangement. Because small numbers of individuals were included in the HLA sub-analyses, any influence of HLA type on TCRB rearrangement was left unresolved. Naive, central memory and regulatory TCRB repertoires appeared to be more similar among patients than among healthy donors. A moderate but significant shortening of TCRB CDR3 length was observed in type 1 diabetes patients in all four CD4+ subsets.

The receptor's source is a man aged 25-45 years with type 1 diabetes. The V and J genes are TRBV5-1 and TRBJ2-2, with an unclear D gene assignment. The sequenced material came from naive CD4+ T cells from blood. The cell subset or site label here, explained by the study, means: true naive CD4+ T cells. The nucleotide sequence is TGCGCCAGCAGCTTAAATCCCCCCGGCGCCGGGGAGCTGTTTTTT. Translated, this gives CASSLNPPGAGELFF. Here the CDR3 is joined to the reference TRBV5-1 and TRBJ2-2 genes, and the full variable domain is: KAGVTQTPRYLIKTRGQQVTLSCSPISGHRSVSWYQQTPGQGLQFLFEYFSETQRNKGNFPGRFSGRQFSNSRSEMNVSTLELGDSALYLCASSLNPPGAGELFFGEGSRLTVL.